The 30 T cell receptor beta chains below come from one sample, sequenced in a study of T cell responses to AZD1222 COVID-19 vaccine. Sequenced by immunoSEQ multiplex PCR; TCRdb stores in-frame clones only, minus some. The sample holds some 200,000 clones, around 94% seen once. Source: peripheral blood, taken 28 days after the second dose of the MenACWY control vaccine. The receptors originated from an adult who received the MenACWY meningococcal vaccine as a control.

The V call is TRBV7-8, the J call TRBJ1-5; D unresolved. Germline-derived CDR1 and CDR2 are SGHVS and FQNEAQ. There are 15 residues in the CDR3. V lost 2 bases and J 0 bases, leaving 8 bases between the germline ends. The CDR3 spells CASSLIAVSNQPQHF. The DNA for the CDR3 is TGTGCCAGCAGCTTAATAGCTGTTAGCAATCAGCCCCAGCATTTT. Together with reference TRBV7-8 and TRBJ1-5, the CDR3 gives the full variable domain: GAGVSQSPRYKVAKRGQDVALRCDPISGHVSLFWYQQALGQGPEFLTYFQNEAQLDKSGLPSDRFFAERPEGSVSTLKIQRTQQEDSAVYLCASSLIAVSNQPQHFGDGTRLSIL.

The gene calls are TRBV6-5 and TRBJ2-7, with a weak D call TRBD2 (6 bases). V shed 6 bases and J shed 9 bases, with 21 bases lying between them. Germline values: CDR1 MNHEY, CDR2 SVGAGI. The CDR3 covers 14 residues. This CDR3 is CASSRDSENIGQYF. The DNA of the CDR3 is TGTGCCAGCAGCCGGGACTCCGAAAATATTGGGCAGTACTTC.

This chain joins TRBV15 and TRBJ2-1; unclear D gene. V shed 9 bases and J shed 6 bases, with 15 bases lying between them. The CDR3 sequence is 13 residues long. Germline V gene data show CDR1 as LNHNV and CDR2 as YYDKDF (reference sequence). The chain's CDR3 is CATGYGHSNEQFF. The CDR3 nucleotides read TGTGCCACAGGGTATGGGCACTCCAATGAGCAGTTCTTC.

This chain uses TRBV7-2 with TRBJ1-6; D remains unclear. The V gene lost 0 bases and the J gene lost 4 bases, with 22 bases spanning the gap. The CDR3 contains 20 residues. Germline CDR1 is SGHTA and CDR2 is FQGNSA. CDR3 DNA: TGTGCCAGCAGCTTAGCGGCAGGCCGAGGCTACCAAGGGTATAATTCACCCCTCCACTTT. Protein product: CASSLAAGRGYQGYNSPLHF.

The chain employs TRBV5-1 and TRBJ1-1; 10 bases are a match to TRBD1. CDR3 size: 14 residues. J gave up 9 bases and V 4 bases, and 9 bases lay outside the gene matches. Germline CDR1 and CDR2: SGHRS and YFSETQ. The CDR3 region is CASSPGQGNVKAFF. CDR3 nucleotides: TGCGCCAGCAGCCCGGGACAGGGGAACGTAAAAGCTTTCTTT.

The chain links TRBV19 to TRBJ2-7; D gene ambiguous. CDR1 is LNHDA and CDR2 is SQIVND in the germline V gene (reference sequence). Between the trimmed V and J ends, which lost 5 bases and 2 bases, there was a span of 7 bases. The CDR3 consists of 12 residues. CDR3 region: CASSSSPYEQYF. In DNA form, the CDR3 reads TGTGCCAGTAGTTCCAGTCCCTACGAGCAGTACTTC.

This clone showed up many times. The same CDR3 can be traced to other DNA sequences in this sample. The rearrangement joins TRBV24-1 to TRBJ2-1, with 11 bases matching TRBD2. The CDR3 contains 14 residues. CDR1 is KGHDR and CDR2 is SFDVKD in the germline V gene. The J segment lost 3 bases and the V segment lost 7 bases, leaving 1 base of the junction unmatched. In nucleotides, the CDR3 is TGTGCCACCAGAGGGACTAGCGGCTACAATGAGCAGTTCTTC. Encoded protein: CATRGTSGYNEQFF.

V is TRBV27 and J is TRBJ2-3; 9 bases align to TRBD1. The CDR3 extends over 13 amino acids. Germline V lookup: CDR1 MNHEY, CDR2 SMNVEV (reference sequence). The J segment lost 7 bases and the V segment lost 5 bases, leaving 4 bases of the junction unmatched. CDR3 loop: CASSGTGLYTQYF. CDR3 nucleotide sequence: TGTGCCAGCAGTGGGACAGGGTTATATACGCAGTATTTT.

The rearrangement joins TRBV9 to TRBJ2-5; weak D call: TRBD2 (6 bases). This CDR3 is built from 16 residues. In germline, CDR1 is SGDLS, CDR2 YYNGEE. V lost 5 bases, J lost 0 bases, and 17 bases lay in between. For the CDR3, the DNA is TGTGCCAGCAGTTCCGGGAGTTGGCTGTACCAAGAGACCCAGTACTTC. This translates into CASSSGSWLYQETQYF.

This clone occurred a few times. The chain joins TRBV5-1 to TRBJ1-1; possibly TRBD1 for D (5 bases). There are 17 residues in the CDR3. In germline, CDR1 is SGHRS, CDR2 YFSETQ. V was pared by 0 bases and J by 4 bases, with 19 bases between. CDR3 sequence: CASSLEQPGGLGTEAFF. In DNA form, the CDR3 reads TGCGCCAGCAGCTTGGAACAACCTGGGGGATTGGGCACTGAAGCTTTCTTT.

Comment on this clone: One end of the junction is discordant with germline, which a read error may explain. V usage is TRBV9 and J usage is TRBJ1-1; D call uncertain. There are 15 residues in the CDR3. In germline, CDR1 is SGDLS, CDR2 YYNGEE. DNA for the CDR3: TGTGCCAGCAGTGTAGATCACAGCAAGAACACTGAAGCTTTCTTT. Translated: CASSVDHSKNTEAFF.

The chain employs TRBV6-2 or TRBV6-3 and TRBJ2-7; 11 bases line up with TRBD2. CDR1 is MNHEY, CDR2 SVGEGT, per germline. Losses at the gene ends were 5 bases for V and 2 bases for J; bases not matched to a gene: 5. This CDR3 region has 15 residues. The CDR3 DNA sequence: TGTGCCAGCAGTACTAGCGGGAGAAGGCCCTACGAGCAGTACTTC. It specifies CASSTSGRRPYEQYF.

This chain links TRBV5-4 with TRBJ1-2, with a possible D match to TRBD1 (6 bases). This CDR3 has 15 amino acids. In germline, CDR1 is SGHNT, CDR2 YYREEE (reference sequence). Trimming shortened V by 4 bases and J by 7 bases, and 20 bases separated the two germline ends. CDR3 nucleotides: TGTGCCAGCAGCCCCCCCACAGGGAAAGGGGTTGGCTACACCTTC. The encoded protein is CASSPPTGKGVGYTF.

This rearrangement joins TRBV9 to TRBJ1-1; perhaps TRBD1 as D (5 bases). The ends were cut back, 4 bases at V and 8 bases at J, with 15 bases in the middle. Germline values: CDR1 SGDLS, CDR2 YYNGEE. This CDR3 region has 13 residues. The CDR3 nucleotides are TGTGCCAGCAGCTTCGACCCGGGGGGGGAAGCTTTCTTT. Amino acids: CASSFDPGGEAFF.

The chain employs TRBV5-5 and TRBJ1-1; 12 bases align to TRBD1. The germline gives CDR1 SGHKS, CDR2 YYEKEE (reference sequence). The CDR3 is made up of 16 amino acids. V gave up 0 bases and J gave up 4 bases; unmatched junction bases: 4. The chain's CDR3 is CASSLVGGQGATEAFF. Here the CDR3 DNA reads TGTGCCAGCAGCTTGGTGGGGGGACAGGGGGCCACTGAAGCTTTCTTT.

The V gene is TRBV2, the J gene TRBJ1-1; D unresolved. Germline-derived CDR1 and CDR2 are SNHLY and FYNNEI. Between the trimmed V and J ends, which lost 5 bases and 0 bases, there was a span of 4 bases. The CDR3 loop spans 12 amino acids. CDR3 DNA: TGTGCCAGCAGTTTTTTGAACACTGAAGCTTTCTTT. This sequence encodes CASSFLNTEAFF.

V usage is TRBV7-8 and J usage is TRBJ2-1; 7 positions match TRBD2. The junction had 6 bases not matched to a gene; V was cut back by 0 bases and J by 1 base. The germline V gene encodes CDR1 SGHVS and CDR2 FQNEAQ. The CDR3 length is 17 residues. The CDR3 region has the DNA TGTGCCAGCAGCTTAGCGAGACTAGCCGTTTCCTACAATGAGCAGTTCTTC. This translates into CASSLARLAVSYNEQFF.

The chain employs TRBV5-5 and TRBJ2-7; no definite D call. The CDR3 is 14 residues long. Trimming stripped 2 bases from V and 4 bases from J, with 13 bases between. CDR1 is SGHKS, CDR2 YYEKEE, per germline (reference sequence). The CDR3 sequence: CASSFYQELYEQYF. The CDR3 nucleotides read TGTGCCAGCAGCTTTTATCAGGAGTTGTACGAGCAGTACTTC.

The chain uses TRBV2 and TRBJ2-2; no definite D call. The CDR3 is 16 residues long. V dropped 6 bases and J dropped 3 bases, with 17 bases sitting between them. The germline V gene has CDR1 SNHLY and CDR2 FYNNEI. The CDR3 DNA follows: TGTGCCAGCAGGATCCCTCTCGGCGCGGACACCGGGGAGCTGTTTTTT. Amino acid sequence: CASRIPLGADTGELFF.

V is TRBV5-6 and J is TRBJ1-1; D uncertain. From germline, CDR1 is SGHDT and CDR2 YYEEEE. The CDR3 spans 16 residues. V shed 0 bases and J shed 0 bases, with 12 bases lying between them. In DNA, the CDR3 is TGTGCCAGCAGCTTGGCTTGGGAGGTCATGAACACTGAAGCTTTCTTT. Amino acids: CASSLAWEVMNTEAFF.

In its sample, this clone was seen once. The chain couples TRBV7-9 to TRBJ1-4; 9 nucleotides line up with TRBD1. Germline V CDR1 and CDR2: SEHNR, FQNEAQ (reference sequence). There are 14 residues in the CDR3. V lost 4 bases and J lost 7; bases outside the gene matches: 4. Written as DNA, the CDR3 is TGTGCCAGCAGCTACGGACAGGGGAGTGAAAAACTGTTTTTT. Protein sequence: CASSYGQGSEKLFF.

V gene TRBV5-6 combines with J gene TRBJ2-3, with no clear D. CDR3 length equals 14 residues. Between the trimmed V and J ends, which lost 0 bases and 0 bases, there was a span of 5 bases. From germline, CDR1 is SGHDT and CDR2 YYEEEE. In nucleotides, the CDR3 is TGTGCCAGCAGCTTGGCTGCTAGCACAGATACGCAGTATTTT. Protein product: CASSLAASTDTQYF.

V is TRBV6-1 and J is TRBJ2-3, with D unresolved. Deletions cut 1 base from V and 2 bases from J, with 7 bases between. Germline V gene sequence: CDR1 MNHNS, CDR2 SASEGT. This CDR3 contains 14 residues. The CDR3 reads CASSEGTSTDTQYF. The DNA for the CDR3 is TGTGCCAGCAGTGAAGGTACCTCCACAGATACGCAGTATTTT.

This clone has a single count. This chain joins TRBV20-1 and TRBJ2-1, with D uncertain. Germline CDR1 reads DFQATT; CDR2 reads SNEGSKA (reference sequence). V dropped 8 bases and J dropped 1 base, with 6 bases sitting between them. This CDR3 region has 11 residues. This CDR3 is CSLWSYNEQFF. The CDR3 coding sequence is TGCAGTCTATGGTCCTACAATGAGCAGTTCTTC.

This rearrangement joins TRBV29-1 to TRBJ1-2, with 7 bases fitting TRBD1. V lost 4 bases, J lost 7 bases, and 15 bases stayed unmatched. Germline values: CDR1 SQVTM, CDR2 ANQGSEA. This CDR3 region has 15 residues. DNA for the CDR3: TGCAGCGTTGTCCCGGTACAAGACAGGGTCGGTGGCTACACCTTC. Translation gives CSVVPVQDRVGGYTF.

This clone was seen once. The V and J genes are TRBV6-5 and TRBJ2-6; D gene ambiguous. Germline CDR1 and CDR2: MNHEY and SVGAGI. Between the trimmed V and J ends, which lost 6 bases and 0 bases, there was a span of 9 bases. The CDR3 spans 15 residues. CDR3: CASSPGFSGANVLTF. CDR3 DNA sequence: TGTGCCAGCAGCCCCGGTTTCTCTGGGGCCAACGTCCTGACTTTC.

CDR3 in DNA: TGTGCCAGCAGTGAAGCCGTCCAGGGGATCCAGCCCCAGCATTTT. Its protein product is CASSEAVQGIQPQHF. This chain links TRBV2 with TRBJ1-5; D might be TRBD1 (6 bases). The V gene's germline CDR1 is SNHLY and CDR2 FYNNEI. Trimming removed 0 bases at V and 7 bases at J, with 13 bases between. The CDR3 is made up of 15 amino acids.

The chain uses TRBV30 and TRBJ2-3; 10 bases align to TRBD1. CDR1 is GTSNPN and CDR2 is SVGIG in the germline V gene (reference sequence). V lost 2 bases, J lost 6 bases, and 8 bases stayed unmatched. The CDR3 length is 15 residues. The CDR3 here is CAWSPGTGDGDTQYF. Written as DNA, the CDR3 is TGTGCCTGGAGTCCCGGGACAGGGGATGGGGATACGCAGTATTTT.

V and J are TRBV11-2 and TRBJ2-2, with 15 bases matching TRBD2. The ends lost 4 bases at V and 6 bases at J; junction bases unmatched: 6. The germline V gene has CDR1 SGHAT and CDR2 FQNNGV. The CDR3 length is 17 residues. The CDR3 spells CASSSRTSGRAAGELFF. The DNA for the CDR3 is TGTGCCAGCAGCTCCCGGACTAGCGGGAGGGCCGCCGGGGAGCTGTTTTTT.

The chain combines TRBV19 with TRBJ1-4; tentatively, D is TRBD1 (6 bases). The CDR3 length is 15 residues. Germline V CDR1 and CDR2: LNHDA, SQIVND (reference sequence). Trimming took 5 bases from V and 8 from J, leaving 18 bases between them. The CDR3 region has the DNA TGTGCCAGTAGTGCCGGGACGGGGGGGCAGGAAAAACTGTTTTTT. This translates into CASSAGTGGQEKLFF.